This T cell receptor delta chain is drawn from a study of gamma-delta chains in newborns, infants, children. About the research overall: Microbial exposure reportedly drives polyclonal innate γδ T cell expansion after birth.

This CDR3 spans 19 amino acids. From germline, CDR1 is TSWWSYY and CDR2 QGS. The trim removed 5 bases at V and 1 base at J, leaving 19 bases unmatched. TCRdb used CATT to re-call clones from the reads. The sample has 4,000 to 5,500 delta-chain clones, approximately 38% seen once. Source material: blood. The sequence derives from a child who received the measles vaccine. The rearrangement joins TRDV1 to TRDJ1; 7 bases align to TRDD3. In DNA form, the CDR3 reads TGTGCTCTTGGGTTTAGGGCCCACGACTGGGGATTTTGCACCGATAAACTCATCTTT. It specifies CALGFRAHDWGFCTDKLIF.